These T cell receptor beta chains were read from a single sample in a study of shared clonotypes between healthy human individuals. Assay: immunoSEQ multiplex PCR; the TCRdb copy retains only in-frame clones and omits some. Of fewer than 700,000 clones in the sample, 70% to 80% are singletons; the top ten hold 9.5% to 15%. Sequencing used PBMCs. These receptor sequences come from a woman aged 40 to 50 in good health. Some clones in this sample may be carry-over from other donors' samples. Each CDR3 is given with its conserved first and last residue. Each record gives: clone size, D gene, V gene, CDR3 protein. A D gene is named only where the DNA matches it firmly. The size of a clone is reported for some rows only, either as once, few or many, or as a class for expanded clones.

once TRBD2 TRBV28 CASIAGGLREQYF
- TRBD1 TRBV10-3 CAIRQGVGGTGRRMNTEAFF
few - TRBV4-1 CASSQGFGAPEAFF
- TRBD2 TRBV6-1 CASSDGAGRGWNEQYF
- TRBD2 TRBV19 CASSVTSGPYEQYF
- TRBD2 TRBV19 CASSTGLAVDTQYF
few TRBD1 TRBV11-2 CASSRDRAGYEQYF
once TRBD2 TRBV4-3 CASSSHPLAGIYNEQFF
once - TRBV7-3 CASSPSAGRNNEQFF
few - TRBV28 CASRQGRPNTIYF
- TRBD1 TRBV10-2 CASSESTGTENEKLFF
- TRBD1 TRBV7-2 CASSLAHRGRSEKLFF
- - TRBV27 CASSAARIRDTEAFF
- - TRBV2 CASSEGVQGGEQFF
- TRBD2 TRBV27 CASSFGTSSTDTQYF
few - TRBV7-9 CASSPPGGTEAFF